Below are 21 T cell receptor beta chains sequenced from a single sample in a study of chronic HIV infection and antiretroviral therapy. TCRdb itself ran the 5' RACE reads through MiXCR, one entry per CDR3 protein. The repertoire holds more than 30,000 distinct CDR3 sequences, with 7.5% to 10% as singletons. Sample: peripheral blood. The receptors stem from an adult who had HIV and had not received antiretroviral therapy, or was an uninfected healthy control (not recorded which).

In this sample, this clonotype turned up a few times. The gene calls are TRBV2 and TRBJ2-7; TRBD2 agrees at 7 bases. The CDR3 contains 15 residues. Germline CDR1 and CDR2: SNHLY and FYNNEI. J lost 0 bases, V lost 3 bases, and 5 bases had no gene match. The CDR3 DNA is TGTGCCAGCAGTGATTGGTCTAGCGGCTCCTACGAGCAGTACTTC. Its translation: CASSDWSSGSYEQYF.

This clonotype was counted a few times. V usage is TRBV23-1 and J usage is TRBJ2-1; the match to TRBD1 covers 8 bases. TRBV23-1 belongs to the ORF category, with a function that is uncertain. The CDR3 runs to 16 residues. V was pared by 2 bases and J by 7 bases, with 10 bases of the junction left unmatched. CDR3 region: CASSQPDRGRRNEQFF. The CDR3 DNA reads as TGCGCCAGCAGTCAACCAGACAGGGGAAGACGGAATGAGCAGTTCTTC.

This clonotype was found many times. The chain has TRBV6-1 and TRBJ2-7; TRBD1 agrees at 9 bases. The CDR3 loop spans 15 amino acids. J gave up 0 bases and V 0 bases, and 0 bases lay outside the gene matches. CDR1 MNHNS and CDR2 SASEGT come from the germline V gene. CDR3 coding DNA: TGTGCCAGCAGTGAAGCGACAGGGGGCTCCTACGAGCAGTACTTC. Protein sequence: CASSEATGGSYEQYF.

The sample holds many counts of this clonotype. This rearrangement joins TRBV14 to TRBJ2-1; D gene uncertain. The CDR3 has 15 residues. Germline V gives CDR1 SGHDN, CDR2 FVKESK. The V and J ends lost 1 base and 4 bases respectively, with 11 bases between them. The DNA of the CDR3 is TGTGCCAGCAGCCAAGCCCCTAGAACTTACAATGAGCAGTTCTTC. It is translated as CASSQAPRTYNEQFF.

This clonotype appeared many times. V usage is TRBV27 and J usage is TRBJ2-3, with D possibly TRBD1 on 5 matching bases. Deletions cut 5 bases from V and 5 bases from J, with 8 bases between. The CDR3 is 12 residues long. The V gene's germline CDR1 is MNHEY and CDR2 SMNVEV (reference sequence). CDR3 sequence: CASSPTVDTQYF. CDR3 bases: TGTGCCAGCAGTCCGACAGTAGATACGCAGTATTTT.

This clonotype was observed many times. The chain recombines TRBV10-3 with TRBJ2-7; no clear D gene. Germline values: CDR1 ENHRY, CDR2 SYGVKD. Between the trimmed V and J ends, which lost 3 bases and 5 bases, there was a span of 14 bases. The CDR3 length is 14 residues. CDR3 nucleotide sequence: TGTGCCATCAGTGATGTATTAAGGCTAGACGAGCAGTACTTC. Residues: CAISDVLRLDEQYF.

In its sample, this clonotype was seen many times. J is TRBJ2-1 and V is TRBV3-1; 12 nucleotides line up with TRBD2. The CDR3 consists of 14 residues. The V gene's germline CDR1 is LGHDT and CDR2 YNNKEL (reference sequence). The V and J ends lost 2 bases and 15 bases, in that order; junction bases with no gene match: 8. In DNA, the CDR3 is TGTGCCAGCAGCCAACTAGCGGGAGGGCCGCGTCGGTTCTTC. Its protein is CASSQLAGGPRRFF.

This clonotype was seen ten or more times. The V and J genes are TRBV5-6 and TRBJ1-1; the D gene is possibly TRBD1 (6 bases). Germline CDR1 reads SGHDT; CDR2 reads YYEEEE. V was cut by 3 bases and J by 0 bases, with 18 bases left in between. The CDR3 contains 17 residues. This CDR3 is CASSWGRGTIMNTEAFF. In DNA, the CDR3 is TGTGCCAGCAGCTGGGGCCGGGGGACAATTATGAACACTGAAGCTTTCTTT. Full variable domain (outside the CDR3, taken from reference TRBV5-6 and TRBJ1-1): DAGVTQSPTHLIKTRGQQVTLRCSPKSGHDTVSWYQQALGQGPQFIFQYYEEEERQRGNFPDRFSGHQFPNYSSELNVNALLLGDSALYLCASSWGRGTIMNTEAFFGQGTRLTVV.

The chain has TRBV5-1 and TRBJ2-7; D perhaps matches TRBD1 (5 bases). With 4 bases removed from V and 0 bases from J, the gap between germline ends came to 14 bases. The CDR3 spans 15 residues. Germline V lookup: CDR1 SGHRS, CDR2 YFSETQ. The CDR3 is CASSRSQGSSYEQYF. The DNA of the CDR3 is TGCGCCAGCAGCCGGAGCCAGGGTAGCTCCTACGAGCAGTACTTC.

A few counts support this clonotype. The chain has TRBV5-1 and TRBJ2-7; 8 nucleotides line up with TRBD1. Germline V lookup: CDR1 SGHRS, CDR2 YFSETQ. Trimming cost V 4 bases and J 7 bases; bases outside gene matches: 10. The CDR3 loop spans 14 amino acids. The CDR3, as DNA: TGCGCCAGCAGCCCGCGGACAGGGACGAAGGAGCAGTACTTC. Amino acid sequence: CASSPRTGTKEQYF.

This clonotype showed up just once. Relative to the germline gene, one junction end is altered; a read error may explain this. The DNA of the CDR3 is TGCAGCGTATCGGGACAGACTCCTGGAAACACCATAAATTTT. It is translated as CSVSGQTPGNTINF. J is TRBJ1-3 and V is TRBV29-1; 7 nucleotides match TRBD1. This CDR3 region has 14 residues. The germline V gene has CDR1 SQVTM and CDR2 ANQGSEA.

The chain joins TRBV29-1 to TRBJ1-2, with TRBD1 identical over 8 bases. V lost 3 bases to trimming and J lost 8 bases; unmatched junction nucleotides: 11. CDR1 is SQVTM and CDR2 is ANQGSEA in the germline V gene. The CDR3 sequence is 14 residues long. The CDR3 nucleotides are TGCAGCGTTGATCTACGGACAGGGATCGACGGCTACACCTTC. Translating it yields CSVDLRTGIDGYTF.

This clonotype was seen repeatedly, ten times or more. The CDR3 coding sequence is TGTGCCAGCAGTCTCTACGAGCAGTACTTC. Its protein is CASSLYEQYF. This chain uses TRBV2 with TRBJ2-7, with unresolved D. The CDR3 has 10 amino acids. The V gene's germline CDR1 is SNHLY and CDR2 FYNNEI. The V gene lost 5 bases and the J gene lost 3 bases, with 2 bases spanning the gap.

The sample holds many counts of this clonotype. The chain has TRBV10-3 and TRBJ1-2, with D hard to call. This CDR3 spans 13 amino acids. CDR1 is ENHRY, CDR2 SYGVKD, per germline. V shed 8 bases and J shed 4 bases, with 14 bases lying between them. The CDR3 nucleotides read TGTGCCATCGGGGAGGGAAACATCTATGGCTACACCTTC. Translated: CAIGEGNIYGYTF.

This clonotype was picked up many times. The chain has TRBV29-1 and TRBJ2-3, with a possible D match to TRBD2 (6 bases). Germline CDR1 reads SQVTM; CDR2 reads ANQGSEA. This CDR3 spans 12 amino acids. The V gene lost 5 bases and the J gene lost 7 bases, with 13 bases spanning the gap. CDR3 protein: CSVPRDSNTQYF. DNA for the CDR3: TGCAGCGTTCCCCGGGACTCTAATACGCAGTATTTT.

This clonotype was detected a few times. The rearrangement joins TRBV27 to TRBJ2-2; tentative D call: TRBD1 (6 bases). The CDR3 sequence is 15 residues long. CDR1 MNHEY and CDR2 SMNVEV come from the germline V gene (reference sequence). With 4 bases removed from V and 6 bases from J, the gap between germline ends came to 15 bases. The chain's CDR3 is CASSWDIRPPGELFF. For the CDR3, the DNA is TGTGCCAGCAGTTGGGACATCCGACCCCCCGGGGAGCTGTTTTTT.

This clonotype was seen a handful of times. The chain uses TRBV29-1 and TRBJ2-1, with 8 bases matching TRBD2. The V gene's germline CDR1 is SQVTM and CDR2 ANQGSEA. CDR3 size: 14 residues. The ends lost 2 bases at V and 6 bases at J; junction bases unmatched: 6. The CDR3 protein is CSVESGSTSNEQFF. The CDR3 DNA reads TGCAGCGTTGAAAGCGGGAGCACCTCCAATGAGCAGTTCTTC.

This clonotype was picked up many times. This rearrangement joins TRBV4-1 to TRBJ1-4; D gene unclear. The CDR3 covers 12 residues. Germline V lookup: CDR1 MGHRA, CDR2 YSYEKL. V gave up 4 bases and J gave up 11 bases, with 11 bases separating them. CDR3 DNA: TGCGCCAGCAGCCCCGGACCGGGTAAACTGTTTTTT. Amino acid sequence: CASSPGPGKLFF.

This clonotype was recorded a few times. The V call is TRBV7-9, the J call TRBJ1-1, with D perhaps TRBD1 (5 bases). The germline V and J ends were trimmed by 3 bases and 6 bases, with 11 bases remaining between them. The CDR3 is 13 amino acids. Germline CDR1 reads SEHNR; CDR2 reads FQNEAQ (reference sequence). The DNA of the CDR3 is TGTGCCAGCAGCTTGGGGCAGCGGGCTGAAGCTTTCTTT. Its translation is CASSLGQRAEAFF.

In this sample, this clonotype turned up a few times. The V gene is TRBV10-1, the J gene TRBJ1-1; 8 nucleotides line up with TRBD1. Losses at the gene ends were 6 bases for V and 6 bases for J; bases not matched to a gene: 9. Germline V lookup: CDR1 WNHNN, CDR2 SYGVQD (reference sequence). This CDR3 spans 14 amino acids. The CDR3 sequence: CASRIDRGRPEAFF. The CDR3, as DNA: TGCGCCAGCAGGATTGACAGGGGACGGCCTGAAGCTTTCTTT.

The J gene is TRBJ2-7, the V gene TRBV5-1; TRBD2 is a possible D gene (6 bases). Trimming removed 3 bases from V and 2 bases from J, with 9 bases in between. Per germline, CDR1 SGHRS and CDR2 YFSETQ. The CDR3 consists of 13 residues. CDR3 in DNA: TGCGCCAGCAGCTCCGGGAGCCCCTACGAGCAGTACTTC. This codes for CASSSGSPYEQYF.